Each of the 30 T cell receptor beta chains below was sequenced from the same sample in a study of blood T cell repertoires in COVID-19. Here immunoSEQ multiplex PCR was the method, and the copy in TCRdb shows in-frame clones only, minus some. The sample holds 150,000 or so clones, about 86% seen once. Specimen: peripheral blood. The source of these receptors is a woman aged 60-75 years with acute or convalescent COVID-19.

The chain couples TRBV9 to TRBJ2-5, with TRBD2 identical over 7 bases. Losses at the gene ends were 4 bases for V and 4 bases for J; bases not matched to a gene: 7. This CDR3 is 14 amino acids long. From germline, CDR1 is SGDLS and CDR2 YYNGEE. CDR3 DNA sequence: TGTGCCAGCAGCCGCCAACTAGCGATAGAGACCCAGTACTTC. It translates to CASSRQLAIETQYF.

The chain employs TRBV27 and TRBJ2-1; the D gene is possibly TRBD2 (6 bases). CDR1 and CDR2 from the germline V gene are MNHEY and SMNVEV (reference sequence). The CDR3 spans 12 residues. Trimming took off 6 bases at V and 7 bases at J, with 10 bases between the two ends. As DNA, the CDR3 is TGTGCCAGCAGCCACGGGGGAAATGAGCAGTTCTTC. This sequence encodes CASSHGGNEQFF.

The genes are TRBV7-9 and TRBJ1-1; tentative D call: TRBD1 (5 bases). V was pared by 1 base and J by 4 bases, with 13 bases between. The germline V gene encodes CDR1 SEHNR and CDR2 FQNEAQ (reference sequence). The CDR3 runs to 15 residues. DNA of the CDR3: TGTGCCAGCAGCTTAGTCGGCAGGGAATCCACTGAAGCTTTCTTT. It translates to CASSLVGRESTEAFF.

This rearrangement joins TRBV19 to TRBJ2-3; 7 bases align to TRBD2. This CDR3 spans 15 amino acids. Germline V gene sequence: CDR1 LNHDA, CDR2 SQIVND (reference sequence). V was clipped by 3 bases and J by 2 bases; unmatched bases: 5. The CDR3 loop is CASSIASGLTDTQYF. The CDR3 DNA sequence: TGTGCCAGTAGTATCGCTAGCGGTCTCACAGATACGCAGTATTTT. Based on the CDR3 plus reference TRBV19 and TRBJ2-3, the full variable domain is DGGITQSPKYLFRKEGQNVTLSCEQNLNHDAMYWYRQDPGQGLRLIYYSQIVNDFQKGDIAEGYSVSREKKESFPLTVTSAQKNPTAFYLCASSIASGLTDTQYFGPGTRLTVL.

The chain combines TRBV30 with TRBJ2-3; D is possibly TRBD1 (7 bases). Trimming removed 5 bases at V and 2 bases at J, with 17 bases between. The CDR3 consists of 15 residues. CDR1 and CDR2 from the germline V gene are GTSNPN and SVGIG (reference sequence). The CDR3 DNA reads TGTGCCTGGGGCGGAGGGGGCTACACCACAGATACGCAGTATTTT. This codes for CAWGGGGYTTDTQYF.

The CDR3 coding sequence is TGCAGCGTTGACGGGGGGGAGCTCTACGAGCAGTACTTC. This codes for CSVDGGELYEQYF. The chain uses TRBV29-1 and TRBJ2-7, with 8 bases identical to TRBD2. With 3 bases clipped from V and 3 bases from J, the junction kept 4 bases outside the gene matches. Germline loops: CDR1 SQVTM, CDR2 ANQGSEA. This CDR3 has 13 residues.

For the CDR3, the DNA is TGTGCCAGCAGCGACAGTCACTATGGCTACACCTTC. Protein product: CASSDSHYGYTF. The rearrangement joins TRBV27 to TRBJ1-2; a weak D match, TRBD1 (5 bases). CDR3 length: 12 amino acids. Per germline, CDR1 MNHEY and CDR2 SMNVEV (reference sequence). Between the trimmed V and J ends, which lost 6 bases and 3 bases, there was a span of 8 bases.

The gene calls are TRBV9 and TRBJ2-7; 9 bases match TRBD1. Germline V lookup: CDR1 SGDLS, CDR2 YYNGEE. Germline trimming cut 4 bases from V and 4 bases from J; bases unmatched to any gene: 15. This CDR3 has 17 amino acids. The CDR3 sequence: CASSPSGQGPGSYEQYF. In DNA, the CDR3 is TGTGCCAGCAGCCCGAGCGGACAGGGGCCAGGCTCGTACGAGCAGTACTTC.

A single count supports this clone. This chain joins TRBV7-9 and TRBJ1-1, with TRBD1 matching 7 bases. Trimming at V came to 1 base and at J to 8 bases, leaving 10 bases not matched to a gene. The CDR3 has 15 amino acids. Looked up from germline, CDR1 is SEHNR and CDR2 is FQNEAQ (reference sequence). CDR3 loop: CASSLGPIQGYEAFF. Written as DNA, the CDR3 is TGTGCCAGCAGCTTAGGACCGATACAGGGGTACGAAGCTTTCTTT.

The DNA for the CDR3 is TGTGCCAGCAGCGCGGGAGGGGCAGTTCGTCAGCCCCAGCATTTT. Translating it yields CASSAGGAVRQPQHF. The chain joins TRBV9 to TRBJ1-5; perhaps TRBD1 as D (5 bases). Germline V CDR1 and CDR2: SGDLS, YYNGEE. The CDR3 runs to 15 residues. The V and J ends lost 3 bases and 6 bases respectively, with 16 bases between them.

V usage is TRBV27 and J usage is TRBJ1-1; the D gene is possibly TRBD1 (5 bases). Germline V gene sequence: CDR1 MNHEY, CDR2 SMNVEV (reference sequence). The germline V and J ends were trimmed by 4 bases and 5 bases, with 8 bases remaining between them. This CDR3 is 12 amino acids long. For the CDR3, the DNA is TGTGCCAGCAGTTGGGGGGGAACTGAAGCTTTCTTT. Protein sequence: CASSWGGTEAFF.

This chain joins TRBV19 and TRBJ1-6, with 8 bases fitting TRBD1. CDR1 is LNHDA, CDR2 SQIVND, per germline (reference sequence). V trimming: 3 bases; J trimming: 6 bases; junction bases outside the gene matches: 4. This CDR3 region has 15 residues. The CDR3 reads CASSITGGGNSPLHF. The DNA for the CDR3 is TGTGCCAGTAGTATTACAGGGGGTGGTAATTCACCCCTCCACTTT.

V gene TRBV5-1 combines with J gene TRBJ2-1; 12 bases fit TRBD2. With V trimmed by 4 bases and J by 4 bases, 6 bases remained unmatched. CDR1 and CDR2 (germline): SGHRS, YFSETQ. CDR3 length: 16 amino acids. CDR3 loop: CASSATSGGGYNEQFF. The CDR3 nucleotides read TGCGCCAGCAGCGCGACTAGCGGGGGTGGGTACAATGAGCAGTTCTTC.

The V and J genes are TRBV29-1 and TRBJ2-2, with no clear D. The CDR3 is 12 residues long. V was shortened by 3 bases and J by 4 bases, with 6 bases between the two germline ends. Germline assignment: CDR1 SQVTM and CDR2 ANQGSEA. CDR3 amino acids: CSVERGTGELFF. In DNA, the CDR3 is TGCAGCGTTGAGAGAGGCACCGGGGAGCTGTTTTTT.

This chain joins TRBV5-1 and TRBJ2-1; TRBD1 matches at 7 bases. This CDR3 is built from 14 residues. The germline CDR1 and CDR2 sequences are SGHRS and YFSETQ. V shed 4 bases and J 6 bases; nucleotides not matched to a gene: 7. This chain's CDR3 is CASSVGQRGNEQFF. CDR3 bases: TGCGCCAGCAGCGTGGGACAGAGAGGCAATGAGCAGTTCTTC.

The CDR3 sequence: CASSLRNTGELFF. In DNA, the CDR3 is TGTGCCAGCAGTTTGCGGAATACCGGGGAGCTGTTTTTT. This chain links TRBV28 with TRBJ2-2, with D unclear. Germline V gives CDR1 MDHEN, CDR2 SYDVKM. V gave up 3 bases and J gave up 5 bases, with 7 bases separating them. This CDR3 contains 13 residues.

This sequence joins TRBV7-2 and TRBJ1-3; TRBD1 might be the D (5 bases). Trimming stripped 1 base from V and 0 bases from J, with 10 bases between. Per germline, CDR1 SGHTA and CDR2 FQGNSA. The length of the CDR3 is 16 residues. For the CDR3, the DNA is TGTGCCAGCAGCTTAGGCCACAGGTTCTCTGGAAACACCATATATTTT. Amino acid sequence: CASSLGHRFSGNTIYF.

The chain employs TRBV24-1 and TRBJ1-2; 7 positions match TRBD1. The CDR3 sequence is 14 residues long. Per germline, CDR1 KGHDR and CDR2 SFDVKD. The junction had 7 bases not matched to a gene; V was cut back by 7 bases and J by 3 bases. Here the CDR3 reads CATSSDRVHYGYTF. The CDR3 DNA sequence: TGTGCCACCAGCTCCGACAGGGTCCACTATGGCTACACCTTC.

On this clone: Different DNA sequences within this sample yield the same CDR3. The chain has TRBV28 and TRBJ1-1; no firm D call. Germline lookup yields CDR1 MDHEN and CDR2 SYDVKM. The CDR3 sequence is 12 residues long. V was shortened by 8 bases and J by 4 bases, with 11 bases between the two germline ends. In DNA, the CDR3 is TGTGCCAGCTCTCTCAGGCTCACTGAAGCTTTCTTT. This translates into CASSLRLTEAFF. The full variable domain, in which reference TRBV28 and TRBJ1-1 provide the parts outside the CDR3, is DVKVTQSSRYLVKRTGEKVFLECVQDMDHENMFWYRQDPGLGLRLIYFSYDVKMKEKGDIPEGYSVSREKKERFSLILESASTNQTSMYLCASSLRLTEAFFGQGTRLTVV.

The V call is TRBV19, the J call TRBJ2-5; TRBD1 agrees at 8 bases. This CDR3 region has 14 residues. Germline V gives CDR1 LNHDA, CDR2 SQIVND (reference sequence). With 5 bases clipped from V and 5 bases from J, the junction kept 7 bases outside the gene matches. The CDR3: CASSYPGGGETQYF. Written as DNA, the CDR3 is TGTGCCAGTAGTTACCCAGGGGGCGGCGAGACCCAGTACTTC.

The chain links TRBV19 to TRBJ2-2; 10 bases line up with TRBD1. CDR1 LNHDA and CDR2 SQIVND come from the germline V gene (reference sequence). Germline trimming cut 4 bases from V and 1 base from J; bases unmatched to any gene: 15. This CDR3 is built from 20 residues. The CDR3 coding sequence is TGTGCCAGTAGTAAAGTCGCCGGGACAGGGGAATTTAGGAACACCGGGGAGCTGTTTTTT. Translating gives CASSKVAGTGEFRNTGELFF.

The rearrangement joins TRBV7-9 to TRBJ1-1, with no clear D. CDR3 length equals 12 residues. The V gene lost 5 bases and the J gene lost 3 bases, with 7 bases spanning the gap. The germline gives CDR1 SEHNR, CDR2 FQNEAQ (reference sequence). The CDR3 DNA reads TGTGCCAGCAGCGCGGGAGACACTGAAGCTTTCTTT. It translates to CASSAGDTEAFF.

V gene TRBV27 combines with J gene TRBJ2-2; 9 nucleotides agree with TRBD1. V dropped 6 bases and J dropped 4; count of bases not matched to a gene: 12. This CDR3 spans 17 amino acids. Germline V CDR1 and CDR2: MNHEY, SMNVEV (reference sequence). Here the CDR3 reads CASSRTRDRDGTGELFF. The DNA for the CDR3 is TGTGCCAGCAGCCGCACCCGGGACAGGGATGGCACCGGGGAGCTGTTTTTT.

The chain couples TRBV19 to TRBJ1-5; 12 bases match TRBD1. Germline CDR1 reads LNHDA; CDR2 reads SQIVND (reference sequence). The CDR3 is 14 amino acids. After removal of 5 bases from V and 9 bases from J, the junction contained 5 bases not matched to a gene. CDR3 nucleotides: TGTGCCAGTAGTGGGGACAGGGGGCGGGGGCCCCAGCATTTT. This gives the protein CASSGDRGRGPQHF.

CDR3 loop: CASSPLGTGSSGELFF. The DNA for the CDR3 is TGCGCCAGCAGCCCCCTGGGTACAGGGAGCAGCGGGGAGCTGTTTTTT. The rearrangement uses TRBV4-1 and TRBJ2-2, with a weak D call TRBD1 (6 bases). CDR1 and CDR2 (germline): MGHRA, YSYEKL. CDR3 size: 16 residues. V lost 4 bases and J 7 bases, leaving 19 bases between the germline ends.

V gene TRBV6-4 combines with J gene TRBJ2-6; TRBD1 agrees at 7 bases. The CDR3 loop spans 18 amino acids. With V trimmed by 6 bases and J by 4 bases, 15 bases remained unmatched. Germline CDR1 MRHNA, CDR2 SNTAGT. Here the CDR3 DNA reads TGTGCCAGCAGCGAACCAGACAGGGAACAATTGGGGGCCAACGTCCTGACTTTC. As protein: CASSEPDREQLGANVLTF.

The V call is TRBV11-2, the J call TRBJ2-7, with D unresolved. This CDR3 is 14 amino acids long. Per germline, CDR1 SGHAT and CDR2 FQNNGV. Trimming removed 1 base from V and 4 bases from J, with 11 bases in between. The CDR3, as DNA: TGTGCCAGCAGCTTAGCGGGTCCCAATTACGAGCAGTACTTC. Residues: CASSLAGPNYEQYF.

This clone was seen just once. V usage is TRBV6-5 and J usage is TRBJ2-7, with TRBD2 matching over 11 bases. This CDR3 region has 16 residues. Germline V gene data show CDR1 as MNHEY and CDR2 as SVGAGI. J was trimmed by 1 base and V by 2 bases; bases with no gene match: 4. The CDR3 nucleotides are TGTGCCAGCAGTTACGCCCCTAGCGGGGGGTCCTACGAGCAGTACTTC. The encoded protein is CASSYAPSGGSYEQYF.

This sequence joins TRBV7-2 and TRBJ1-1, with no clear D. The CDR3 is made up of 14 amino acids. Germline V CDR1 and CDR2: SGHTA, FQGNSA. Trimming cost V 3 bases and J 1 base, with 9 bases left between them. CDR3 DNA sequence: TGTGCCAGCAGCTTTGACACCCCGAACACTGAAGCTTTCTTT. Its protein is CASSFDTPNTEAFF.

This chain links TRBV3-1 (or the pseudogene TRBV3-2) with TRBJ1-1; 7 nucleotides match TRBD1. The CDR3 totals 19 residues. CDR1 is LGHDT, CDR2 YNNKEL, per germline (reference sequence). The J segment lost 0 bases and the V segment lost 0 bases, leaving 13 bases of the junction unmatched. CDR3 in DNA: TGTGCCAGCAGCCAAGATCCGGGACAGTGGGGGACAATGAACACTGAAGCTTTCTTT. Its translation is CASSQDPGQWGTMNTEAFF.